This is a list of T cell receptor beta chains from one sample in a study of blood T cells in healthy people across ages. TCRdb recomputed calls from the 5' RACE reads with MiXCR, one row per CDR3 protein. The data show 1.4 million or so distinct CDR3 sequences, roughly 43% seen once. The sample comprised blood. These receptors originate from a woman in her late teens or twenties in good health. Both conserved end residues are part of each CDR3. The D gene is left open where the match is weak. Part of the rows lack a size; the others show once, few, many or a class for expanded clones.

TRBJ1-2	NA	TRBD1	TRBV20-1	TGCAGTGCCCCGAGACAGGGGAATGGCTACACCTTC	CSAPRQGNGYTF
TRBJ2-3	NA	TRBD2	TRBV27	TGTGCCAGCAGATGGGTAGCGGGAGTAACAGATACGCAGTATTTT	CASRWVAGVTDTQYF
TRBJ1-1	NA	NA	TRBV12-3/TRBV12-4	TGTGCCAGCAGTCCCCCTTGGGACACTGAAGCTTTCTTT	CASSPPWDTEAFF
TRBJ2-7	few	NA	TRBV27	TGTGCCAGCAGTTTAGACCCCCAGGGATACGAGCAGTACTTC	CASSLDPQGYEQYF
TRBJ2-3	NA	NA	TRBV25-1	TGTGCCAGCAGTGAACCCCCGACAGATACGCAGTATTTT	CASSEPPTDTQYF
TRBJ1-6	NA	NA	TRBV7-9	TGTGCCAGCAGCCAAATTAGTTCACCCCTCCACTTT	CASSQISSPLHF
TRBJ2-1	few	TRBD2	TRBV20-1	TGCAGTGCTATACGGAGCGGGGACAATGAGCAGTTCTTC	CSAIRSGDNEQFF
TRBJ2-1	NA	NA	TRBV20-1	TGCAGTGCGCTACAGGGAGCGCATGAGCAGTTCTTC	CSALQGAHEQFF
TRBJ1-5	once	NA	TRBV27	TGTGCCAGCATGGGAGTGGGGGCTGGGGATCAGCCCCAGCATTTT	CASMGVGAGDQPQHF
TRBJ1-5	NA	NA	TRBV12-3/TRBV12-4	TGTGCCAGCAGTGCCGGAATTCAGCCCCAGCATTTT	CASSAGIQPQHF
TRBJ2-6	NA	NA	TRBV12-3/TRBV12-4	TGTGCCAGCAGTTTCAGTAACGTCCTGACTTTC	CASSFSNVLTF
TRBJ1-6	NA	NA	TRBV6-5	TGTGCCAGCAGTTACGTCCAGGGGAGTAATTCACCCCTCCACTTT	CASSYVQGSNSPLHF
TRBJ2-7	NA	TRBD2	TRBV7-2	TGTGCCAGCAGCTTCCAGCGGGAGAGGAACGAGCAGTACTTC	CASSFQRERNEQYF
TRBJ1-3	few	TRBD1	TRBV9	TGTGCCAGCAGCCCGAGGGACAGCACTGGAAACACCATATATTTT	CASSPRDSTGNTIYF
TRBJ2-7	NA	NA	TRBV20-1	TGCAGTGCTAGAGGTCTGCCCTCCTACGAGCAGTACTTC	CSARGLPSYEQYF
TRBJ1-4	few	TRBD1	TRBV25-1	TGTGCCAGCAGTGAATACGGGACAGGGGATCCAAAACTGTTTTTT	CASSEYGTGDPKLFF
TRBJ2-7	NA	NA	TRBV20-1	TGCAGTGCTTGGGCCCTTTCCGGGACGGGTTCCTACGAGCAGTACTTC	CSAWALSGTGSYEQYF
TRBJ2-5	NA	TRBD2	TRBV12-5	TGTGCTAGTGGCCATCAGACTAGCGGGTACAATGAGCAGTACTTC	CASGHQTSGYNEQYF
TRBJ2-1	few	TRBD2	TRBV27	TGTGCCAGCAGTTCCCCCCTTGGCGGGGGAACCTACAATGAGCAGTTCTTC	CASSSPLGGGTYNEQFF
TRBJ2-3	NA	NA	TRBV2	TGTGCCAGCAGTGAGGGCGCCTCCAAGGTCTTGCTGTATTTT	CASSEGASKVLLYF
TRBJ2-5	NA	TRBD2	TRBV10-3	TGTGCCATCAGTTCTCCCGGGAGGCAAGAGACCCAGTACTTC	CAISSPGRQETQYF
TRBJ2-6	many	NA	TRBV11-3	TGTGCCAGCAGCCCGGTTTCTGGGGCCAACGTCCTGACTTTC	CASSPVSGANVLTF
TRBJ1-4	few	NA	TRBV10-3	TGTGCCACCAGCCCTTGGACCGATAATGAAAAACTGTTTTTT	CATSPWTDNEKLFF
TRBJ2-1	NA	NA	TRBV6-2/TRBV6-3	TGTGCCAGCAGAACCGGGACTTTGGGGTACAATGAGCAGTTCTTC	CASRTGTLGYNEQFF
TRBJ1-1	few	NA	TRBV28	TGTGCCAGCAGTACGACGTCCCGGGCTCGGACTGAAGCTTTCTTT	CASSTTSRARTEAFF
TRBJ1-2	NA	TRBD1	TRBV7-2	TGTGCCAGCAGTCGATCGGACAGGGGCTATGGCTACACCTTC	CASSRSDRGYGYTF
TRBJ2-3	many	NA	TRBV12-3/TRBV12-4	TGTGCCAGCACCCTTTGGGGGATTGGCACAGATACGCAGTATTTT	CASTLWGIGTDTQYF
TRBJ2-1	few	NA	TRBV7-9	TGTGCCAGCAGCTCCCAACTGCGCTCCTACAATGAGCAGTTCTTC	CASSSQLRSYNEQFF
TRBJ2-4	NA	NA	TRBV5-6	TGTACCAGCAGCTTGGCCGACAGCTGGCTGGCCAAAAACATTCAGTACTTC	CTSSLADSWLAKNIQYF
TRBJ2-5	few	TRBD1	TRBV28	TGTGCCAGCAGCCTAGGGACAGGGGGCGCGGAGACCCAGTACTTC	CASSLGTGGAETQYF
TRBJ1-2	NA	NA	TRBV6-6	TGTGCCAGCAGTGACGCCTCTGACTATGGCTACACCTTC	CASSDASDYGYTF
TRBJ1-2	NA	TRBD1	TRBV12-3/TRBV12-4	TGTGCCAGCAGTCACCGTTGGACAGGGGGCAGTTATGGCTACACCTTC	CASSHRWTGGSYGYTF
TRBJ2-7	NA	TRBD2	TRBV7-8	TGTGCCAGCAGCCCTCAGGGACTAGCGGGGGGTAGTTCCTACAATGAGCAGTACTTC	CASSPQGLAGGSSYNEQYF
TRBJ1-4	NA	NA	TRBV4-1	TGCGCCAGCAGCCCAAAGGGAAAGAGACAGAAAGCTAATGAAAAACTGTTTTTT	CASSPKGKRQKANEKLFF
TRBJ2-1	NA	NA	TRBV7-2	TGTGCCAGCAGCTTCCGAGGGACGGGTGGTGAGCAGTTCTTC	CASSFRGTGGEQFF
TRBJ2-1	NA	NA	TRBV7-2	TGTGCCAGTATCTTGGGGGGTTCCTACAATGAGCAGTTCTTC	CASILGGSYNEQFF
TRBJ2-7	NA	TRBD1	TRBV4-1	TGCGCCAGCAGGCAGACGTTCCGGGACAGAGCCTACGAGCAGTACTTC	CASRQTFRDRAYEQYF
TRBJ2-3	NA	NA	TRBV9	TGTGCCAGCAGCGTGAAGCCCTCTAGCACAGATACGCAGTATTTT	CASSVKPSSTDTQYF
TRBJ2-1	NA	TRBD1	TRBV2	TGTGCCAGCACGGAGGACAGGGGGGGTGAGCAGTTCTTC	CASTEDRGGEQFF
TRBJ1-2	NA	TRBD1	TRBV6-2/TRBV6-3	TGTGCCAGCATGTTACGACAGGGGATCAACTATGGCTACACCTTC	CASMLRQGINYGYTF
TRBJ2-6	NA	NA	TRBV4-1	TGCGCCAGCAGCCAAGATGCGGGCAGCTCTGGGGCCAACGTCCTGACTTTC	CASSQDAGSSGANVLTF
TRBJ2-2	NA	NA	TRBV7-2	TGTGCCAGCAGCGTCGCCACTCTTACCGGGGAGCTGTTTTTT	CASSVATLTGELFF
TRBJ2-1	few	NA	TRBV27	TGTGCCAGCGGCACGAATGGGAAGCAGTTCTTC	CASGTNGKQFF
TRBJ2-7	NA	TRBD1	TRBV28	TGTGCCAGCGGCTCAACCGGGACAGGCTCCTACGAGCAGTACTTC	CASGSTGTGSYEQYF
TRBJ2-5	NA	NA	TRBV20-1	TGCAGTGCTTCGGGTAATCGAAAAGAGACCCAGTACTTC	CSASGNRKETQYF
TRBJ2-4	many	NA	TRBV27	TGTGCCAGCAGAAAAAACATTCAGTACTTC	CASRKNIQYF
TRBJ1-5	many	NA	TRBV4-1	TGCGCCAGCAGCCCGTTGCCGATCGGAAACAATCAGCCCCAGCATTTT	CASSPLPIGNNQPQHF
TRBJ2-3	NA	NA	TRBV3-1	TGTGCCAGCAGCCAAGACAAGGATAGGACGCAGTATTTT	CASSQDKDRTQYF
TRBJ2-3	NA	NA	TRBV7-3	TGTGCCAGCAGCCCTCTGCGGGACCTAAGCACAGATACGCAGTATTTT	CASSPLRDLSTDTQYF
TRBJ2-1	NA	TRBD2	TRBV15	TGTGCCACCGAAGTGGGCGGGAGGGCCTACAATGAGCAGTTCTTC	CATEVGGRAYNEQFF